This entry features one T cell receptor (beta chain) sequence. The CDR3 sequence is 15 residues long. The trim removed 5 bases at V and 7 bases at J, leaving 11 bases unmatched. This specimen belongs to a study of CD8 T cells in Susac syndrome. The RNA input was about 0.5 to 1 ug, and it was reverse transcribed with random hexamers. Via MiXCR, TCRdb re-called the immunoSEQ multiplex PCR reads, giving one row per CDR3 protein. In the table there are tens of thousands of distinct CDR3 sequences, approximately 93% of which are singletons. This clonotype was obtained from a human donor with Susac syndrome. V usage is TRBV12-3 or TRBV12-4 and J usage is TRBJ2-1; 7 bases align to TRBD2. Sequenced input: CD8+ T cells from PBMCs. The CDR3: CASSTSGEARNEQFF. The CDR3 DNA is TGTGCCAGCAGTACGAGCGGGGAGGCCCGGAATGAGCAGTTCTTC.